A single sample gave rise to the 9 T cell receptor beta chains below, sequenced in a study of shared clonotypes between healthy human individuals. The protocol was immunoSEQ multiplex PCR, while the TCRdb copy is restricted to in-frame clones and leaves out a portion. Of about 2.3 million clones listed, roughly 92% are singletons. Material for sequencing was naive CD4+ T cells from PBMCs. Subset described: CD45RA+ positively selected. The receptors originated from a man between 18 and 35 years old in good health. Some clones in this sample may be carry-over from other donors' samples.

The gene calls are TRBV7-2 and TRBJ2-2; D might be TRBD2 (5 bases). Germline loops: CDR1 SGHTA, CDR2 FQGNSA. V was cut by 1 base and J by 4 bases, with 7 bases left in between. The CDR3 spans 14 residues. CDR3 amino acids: CASSLEAGTGELFF. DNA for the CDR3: TGTGCCAGCAGCTTAGAGGCGGGCACCGGGGAGCTGTTTTTT.

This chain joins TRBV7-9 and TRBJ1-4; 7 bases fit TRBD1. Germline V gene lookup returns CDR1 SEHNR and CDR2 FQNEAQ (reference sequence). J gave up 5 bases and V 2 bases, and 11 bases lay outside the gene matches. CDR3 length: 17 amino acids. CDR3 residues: CASSLILIGQENEKLFF. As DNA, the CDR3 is TGTGCCAGCAGCTTAATTTTGATCGGACAGGAGAATGAAAAACTGTTTTTT.

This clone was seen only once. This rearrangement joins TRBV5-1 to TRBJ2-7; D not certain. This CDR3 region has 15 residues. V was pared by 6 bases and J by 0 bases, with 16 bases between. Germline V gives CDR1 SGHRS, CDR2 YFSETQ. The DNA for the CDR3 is TGCGCCAGCACCCATGATGGGATAAGCTCCTACGAGCAGTACTTC. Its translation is CASTHDGISSYEQYF.

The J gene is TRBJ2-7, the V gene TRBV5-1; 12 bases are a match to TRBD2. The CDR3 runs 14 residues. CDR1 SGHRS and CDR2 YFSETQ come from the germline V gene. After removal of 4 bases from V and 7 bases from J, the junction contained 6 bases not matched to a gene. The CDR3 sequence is CASSGGLAGREQYF. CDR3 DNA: TGCGCCAGCAGCGGCGGACTAGCGGGAAGGGAGCAGTACTTC. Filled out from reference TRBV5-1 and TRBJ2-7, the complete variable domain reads KAGVTQTPRYLIKTRGQQVTLSCSPISGHRSVSWYQQTPGQGLQFLFEYFSETQRNKGNFPGRFSGRQFSNSRSEMNVSTLELGDSALYLCASSGGLAGREQYFGPGTRLTVT.

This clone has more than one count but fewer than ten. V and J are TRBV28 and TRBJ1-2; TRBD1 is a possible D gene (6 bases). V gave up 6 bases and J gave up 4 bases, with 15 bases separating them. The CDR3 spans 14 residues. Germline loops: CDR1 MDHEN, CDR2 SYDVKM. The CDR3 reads CASSGGGRIYGYTF. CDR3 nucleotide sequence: TGTGCCAGCAGCGGAGGGGGACGCATCTATGGCTACACCTTC.

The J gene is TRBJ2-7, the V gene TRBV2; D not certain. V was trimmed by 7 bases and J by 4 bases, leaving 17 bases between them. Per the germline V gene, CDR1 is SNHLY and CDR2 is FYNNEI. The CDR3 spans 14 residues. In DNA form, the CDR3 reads TGTGCCAGCACCTCACGGCCGTCTGGGTACGAGCAGTACTTC. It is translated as CASTSRPSGYEQYF.

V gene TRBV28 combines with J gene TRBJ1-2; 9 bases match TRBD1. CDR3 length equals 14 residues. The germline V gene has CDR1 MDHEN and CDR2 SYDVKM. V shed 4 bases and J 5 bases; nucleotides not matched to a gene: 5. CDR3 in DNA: TGTGCCAGCAGTTATGGACAGGGGACGTATGGCTACACCTTC. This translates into CASSYGQGTYGYTF.

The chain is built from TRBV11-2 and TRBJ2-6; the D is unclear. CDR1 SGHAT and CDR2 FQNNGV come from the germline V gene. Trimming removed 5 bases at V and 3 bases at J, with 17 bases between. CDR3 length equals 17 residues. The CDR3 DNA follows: TGTGCCAGCAGCGCACGACGGGTCCCCCGTGGGGCCAACGTCCTGACTTTC. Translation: CASSARRVPRGANVLTF.

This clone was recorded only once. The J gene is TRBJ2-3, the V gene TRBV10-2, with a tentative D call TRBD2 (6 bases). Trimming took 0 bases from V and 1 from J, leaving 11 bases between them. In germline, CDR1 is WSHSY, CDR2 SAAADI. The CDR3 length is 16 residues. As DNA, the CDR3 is TGCGCCAGCAGTGAGTCGGGCAGGGAGGGCACAGATACGCAGTATTTT. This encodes CASSESGREGTDTQYF.